This TCR beta chain originates from a study of graft-versus-host responses after intestinal transplantation. Findings of the study overall: Present in recipient marrow, GvH clones included some that appeared first in ileum or blood.

This clone is judged medium-sized (0.01 to 0.1%). No antigen is known for it. Some clones are missing from TCRdb's copy, which holds only in-frame ones; the method was immunoSEQ multiplex PCR. The table has about 20,000 clones, around nine tenths seen once. Germline V lookup: CDR1 LNHNV, CDR2 YYDKDF (reference sequence). Losses at the gene ends were 5 bases for V and 4 bases for J; bases not matched to a gene: 2. The CDR3 has 15 amino acids. Here the sequenced sample was bone marrow, taken about 130 days after transplant. This clonotype originated in a human patient who received an intestinal transplant, so some T cells may come from the graft donor. The chain couples TRBV15 to TRBJ2-3; 14 nucleotides align to TRBD2. CDR3 residues: CATSGTSGSPDTQYF. The CDR3 DNA is TGTGCCACCAGCGGGACTAGCGGGAGTCCAGATACGCAGTATTTT.